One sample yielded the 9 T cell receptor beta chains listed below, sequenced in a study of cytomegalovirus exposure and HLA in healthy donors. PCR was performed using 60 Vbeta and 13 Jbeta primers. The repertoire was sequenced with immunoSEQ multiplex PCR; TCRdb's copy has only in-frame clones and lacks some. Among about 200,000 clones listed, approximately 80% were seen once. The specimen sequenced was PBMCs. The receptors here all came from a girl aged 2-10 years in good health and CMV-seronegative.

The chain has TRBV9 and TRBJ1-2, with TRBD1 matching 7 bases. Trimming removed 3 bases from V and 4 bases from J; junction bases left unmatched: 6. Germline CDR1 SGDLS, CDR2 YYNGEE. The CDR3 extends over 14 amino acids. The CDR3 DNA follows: TGTGCCAGCAGCGACCGGGACAGACCCTATGGCTACACCTTC. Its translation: CASSDRDRPYGYTF.

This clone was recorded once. The CDR3 DNA is TGTGCCAGCAGTGATCGGGACTGGGCCAAAAACATTCAGTACTTC. The encoded protein is CASSDRDWAKNIQYF. The chain is built from TRBV6-1 and TRBJ2-4; D may be TRBD2 (6 bases). V lost 3 bases and J 1 base, leaving 10 bases between the germline ends. The CDR3 contains 15 residues. The V gene's germline CDR1 is MNHNS and CDR2 SASEGT.

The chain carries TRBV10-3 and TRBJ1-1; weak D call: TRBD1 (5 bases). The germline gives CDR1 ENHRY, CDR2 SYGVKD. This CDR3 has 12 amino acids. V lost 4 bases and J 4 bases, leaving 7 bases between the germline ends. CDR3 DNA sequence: TGTGCCATCAGTGTCGACAGCACTGAAGCTTTCTTT. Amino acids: CAISVDSTEAFF.

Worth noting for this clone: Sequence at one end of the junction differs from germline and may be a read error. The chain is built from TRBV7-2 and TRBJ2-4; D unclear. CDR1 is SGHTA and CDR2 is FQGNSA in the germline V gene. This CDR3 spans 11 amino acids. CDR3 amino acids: CASSPTNSLHF. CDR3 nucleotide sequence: TGTGCCAGCAGCCCTACAAATAGCCTCCACTTC.

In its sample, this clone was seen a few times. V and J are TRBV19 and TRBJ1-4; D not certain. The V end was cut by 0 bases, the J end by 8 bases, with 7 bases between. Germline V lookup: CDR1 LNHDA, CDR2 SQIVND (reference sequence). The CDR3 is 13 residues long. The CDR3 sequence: CASSIEGLEKLFF. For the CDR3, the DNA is TGTGCCAGTAGTATAGAAGGACTAGAAAAACTGTTTTTT.

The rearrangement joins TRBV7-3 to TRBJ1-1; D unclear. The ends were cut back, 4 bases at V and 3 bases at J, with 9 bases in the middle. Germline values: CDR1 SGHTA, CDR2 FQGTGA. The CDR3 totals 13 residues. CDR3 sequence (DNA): TGTGCCAGCAGCTCTTACGTAGACACTGAAGCTTTCTTT. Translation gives CASSSYVDTEAFF.

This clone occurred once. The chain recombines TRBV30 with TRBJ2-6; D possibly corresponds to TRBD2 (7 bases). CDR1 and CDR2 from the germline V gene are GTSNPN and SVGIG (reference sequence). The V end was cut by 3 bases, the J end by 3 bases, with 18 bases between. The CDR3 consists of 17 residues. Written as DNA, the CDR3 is TGTGCCTGGAGGAAGGCAGGGGAGGGCCATGGGGCCAACGTCCTGACTTTC. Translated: CAWRKAGEGHGANVLTF.

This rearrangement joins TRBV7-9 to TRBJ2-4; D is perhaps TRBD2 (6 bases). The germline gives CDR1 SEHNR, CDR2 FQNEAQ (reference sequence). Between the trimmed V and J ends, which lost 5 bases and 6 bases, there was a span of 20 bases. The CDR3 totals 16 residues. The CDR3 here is CASSRALGKEGNIQYF. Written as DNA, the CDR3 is TGTGCCAGCAGCCGGGCGCTGGGGAAGGAGGGAAACATTCAGTACTTC.

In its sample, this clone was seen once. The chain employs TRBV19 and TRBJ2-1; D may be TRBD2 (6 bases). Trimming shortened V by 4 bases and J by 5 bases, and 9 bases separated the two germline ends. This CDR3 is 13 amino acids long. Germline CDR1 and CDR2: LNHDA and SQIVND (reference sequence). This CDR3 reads CASSSGVHNEQFF. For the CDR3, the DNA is TGTGCCAGTAGTAGCGGGGTACACAATGAGCAGTTCTTC.